A single sample gave rise to the 5 T cell receptor beta chains below, sequenced in a study of blood T cell repertoires in COVID-19. Produced via immunoSEQ multiplex PCR; TCRdb's table is partial and in-frame only. This sample yields about 130,000 clones, of which approximately 88% are seen a single time; 9% to 12% belongs to the top ten. Sequencing was performed on peripheral blood. The receptors stem from a man aged 50 to 60 with acute or convalescent COVID-19.

This clone was seen a single time. This chain links TRBV18 with TRBJ1-1, with TRBD1 matching 7 bases. Germline-derived CDR1 and CDR2 are KGHSH and LQKENI. V dropped 2 bases and J dropped 0; count of bases not matched to a gene: 6. The CDR3 is 16 amino acids. The DNA of the CDR3 is TGTGCCAGCTCACCAAGGGACAGTGTAATGAACACTGAAGCTTTCTTT. Its protein is CASSPRDSVMNTEAFF.

The DNA of the CDR3 is TGTGCCTGGAGTGATCGGACAGGGCGGGAGCTGTTTTTT. It encodes CAWSDRTGRELFF. V is TRBV30 and J is TRBJ2-2; TRBD1 aligns across 8 bases. Germline V gene data show CDR1 as GTSNPN and CDR2 as SVGIG (reference sequence). CDR3 length: 13 residues. Losses at the gene ends were 1 base for V and 9 bases for J; bases not matched to a gene: 4.

The chain carries TRBV10-3 and TRBJ1-2; TRBD1 is a possible D gene (5 bases). The CDR3 runs to 12 residues. The V and J ends lost 5 bases and 7 bases respectively, with 11 bases between them. The germline V gene has CDR1 ENHRY and CDR2 SYGVKD. The CDR3 DNA is TGTGCCATCAGTCCCACAAGGGGTGGCTACACCTTC. It translates to CAISPTRGGYTF.

This rearrangement joins TRBV30 to TRBJ1-3; D call uncertain. The CDR3 totals 12 residues. The V end lost 5 bases, the J end lost 4 bases, and 9 bases lay between the germline ends. Germline V gives CDR1 GTSNPN, CDR2 SVGIG (reference sequence). The CDR3 DNA sequence: TGTGCCTGGTCTCTACAGGGAAACACCATATATTTT. Translation: CAWSLQGNTIYF.

The chain is built from TRBV18 and TRBJ1-2, with D unclear. Germline V gene sequence: CDR1 KGHSH, CDR2 LQKENI. Trimming cost V 5 bases and J 4 bases, with 26 bases left between them. The CDR3 consists of 18 residues. The CDR3 nucleotides read TGTGCCAGCTCAACCACCTTATCGGTCGGAGGTGTGGGCTATGGCTACACCTTC. It translates to CASSTTLSVGGVGYGYTF.